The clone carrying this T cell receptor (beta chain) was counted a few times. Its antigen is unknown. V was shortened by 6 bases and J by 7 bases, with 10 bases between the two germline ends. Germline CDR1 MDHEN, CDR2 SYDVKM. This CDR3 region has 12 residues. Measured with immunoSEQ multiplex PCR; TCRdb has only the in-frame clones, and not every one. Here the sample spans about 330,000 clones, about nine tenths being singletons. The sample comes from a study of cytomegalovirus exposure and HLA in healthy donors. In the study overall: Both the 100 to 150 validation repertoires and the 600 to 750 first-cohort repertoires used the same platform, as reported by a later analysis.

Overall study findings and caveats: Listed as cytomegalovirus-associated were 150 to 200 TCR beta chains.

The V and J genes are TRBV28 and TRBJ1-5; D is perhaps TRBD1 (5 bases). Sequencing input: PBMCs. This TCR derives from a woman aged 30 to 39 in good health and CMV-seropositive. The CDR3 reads CASSQGLQPQHF. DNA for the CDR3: TGTGCCAGCAGCCAGGGTTTGCAGCCCCAGCATTTT.